This T cell receptor (beta chain) comes out of a study of persistence of HIV-infected CD4 T cells. Study-level results: Antigen-responding cells were enriched for degenerate expanded CDR3beta sequences.

Nonspecific anti-CD3/anti-CD28 bead stimulation represents the broad CD4+ T cell repertoire. Sorting selected CD4+ T cells upregulating both CD40 ligand and CD69. The libraries were made with immunoSEQ version 4 in survey mode. Some clones are missing from TCRdb's copy, which holds only in-frame ones; the method was immunoSEQ multiplex PCR. This sample has roughly 45,000 clones, with 89% found just once. Concerning this clone: What it binds is not known.

This sequence originates from an adult man with HIV who was CMV-seropositive. Specimen: CD4+ T cells sorted from PBMCs after 18-hour stimulation, collected from a patient who received antiretroviral therapy.

CDR3: CASSLPRGSNQPQHF. The CDR3 DNA reads as TGTGCCAGCAGTCTCCCCAGGGGGTCAAATCAGCCCCAGCATTTT. The chain joins TRBV28 to TRBJ1-5; TRBD1 matches at 7 bases. CDR1 and CDR2 (germline): MDHEN, SYDVKM. The CDR3 consists of 15 residues. J gave up 4 bases and V 5 bases, and 8 bases lay outside the gene matches.